This T cell receptor beta chain originates from a study of CD8+CD57+ T cells in acquired aplastic anemia. Study background: Sorted CD4+ and CD8+ cells yielded DNA averaging around 3.2 ug.

This clonotype came up a few times. The CDR3 loop spans 12 amino acids. V was clipped by 5 bases and J by 4 bases, with 9 bases between them. Germline V gene data show CDR1 as SNHLY and CDR2 as FYNNEI. TCR beta VDJ and CDR3 profiling used genomic DNA as template. TCRdb passed the reads through MiXCR, listing each CDR3 protein once. The sample gives 50,000 to 65,000 distinct CDR3 sequences, less than 65% of which show up once; 2% to 2.5% is in the top ten. The source material was sorted CD4+, CD8+, or CD8+CD57+ T cells (not recorded which) from PBMCs. This sequence joins TRBV2 and TRBJ2-7, with a weak D call TRBD1 (5 bases). The sequence was obtained from a human donor in good health, serving as a control. Here the CDR3 DNA reads TGTGCCAGCAGTTACTCAGGGTACGAGCAGTACTTC. Amino acid sequence: CASSYSGYEQYF.